The 3 T cell receptor beta chains given below trace back to one sample, sequenced in a study of radiotherapy plus CTLA-4 blockade in lung cancer. The assay was immunoSEQ multiplex PCR, and TCRdb's table has in-frame clones only and misses some. The sample consists of around 120,000 clones, 78% of them appearing once. This material consisted of peripheral blood, taken from a patient treated with radiotherapy plus ipilimumab. The source is a human donor with non-small cell lung cancer who had a partial response to radiotherapy plus ipilimumab.

The V call is TRBV5-1, the J call TRBJ2-1; possibly TRBD2 for D (6 bases). Per germline, CDR1 SGHRS and CDR2 YFSETQ. CDR3 size: 15 residues. Deletions cut 5 bases from V and 0 bases from J, with 12 bases between. The DNA of the CDR3 is TGCGCCAGCAGAATAGCGGAGAGCTCCTACAATGAGCAGTTCTTC. Translated: CASRIAESSYNEQFF.

V usage is TRBV7-2 and J usage is TRBJ1-4, with 9 positions matching TRBD1. Germline V lookup: CDR1 SGHTA, CDR2 FQGNSA. Germline trimming cut 5 bases from V and 8 bases from J; bases unmatched to any gene: 6. The CDR3 length is 14 residues. The CDR3 sequence is CASSPQTGGEKLFF. The CDR3 coding sequence is TGTGCCAGCAGCCCTCAGACAGGGGGAGAAAAACTGTTTTTT.

The V and J genes are TRBV28 and TRBJ2-2; D perhaps matches TRBD2 (5 bases). Germline loops: CDR1 MDHEN, CDR2 SYDVKM. CDR3 length equals 14 residues. V was clipped by 0 bases and J by 8 bases, with 10 bases between them. The CDR3, as DNA: TGTGCCAGCAGTTTATGGAGGGCGTCGGGGGAGCTGTTTTTT. This sequence encodes CASSLWRASGELFF. The variable domain in full, completed from reference TRBV28 and TRBJ2-2, reads DVKVTQSSRYLVKRTGEKVFLECVQDMDHENMFWYRQDPGLGLRLIYFSYDVKMKEKGDIPEGYSVSREKKERFSLILESASTNQTSMYLCASSLWRASGELFFGEGSRLTVL.